The T cell receptor (beta chain) under discussion was sequenced for a study of response to subunit inactivated influenza vaccine. Study-wide results and caveats: There was a suggestion from the authors that each seasonal influenza vaccination recruits few new T cells.

As to this clonotype: The antigen is unknown.

Germline V CDR1 and CDR2: DFQATT, SNEGSKA (reference sequence). The CDR3 is 12 amino acids. TCRdb re-derived calls from the RT-PCR reads in MiXCR, one entry per CDR3 protein. The data contain a few hundred thousand distinct CDR3 sequences, 14% of them singletons. V is TRBV20-1 and J is TRBJ1-2; no definite D call. This clonotype originated in a man aged 45-60 years who received an inactivated influenza vaccine. The sample here was PBMCs from blood, taken 11 to 12 days after vaccination. As DNA, the CDR3 is TGCACAGGATTGACGGATTCATATGGCTACACCTTC. Translation gives CTGLTDSYGYTF.